The 25 T cell receptor beta chains below were found in one sample sequenced in a study of T cells in Graves' hyperthyroidism and ophthalmopathy. The CDR3 regions of TCR beta were amplified from RNA transcripts. The HTBI primer set drove a first-round RT-PCR of the TCR CDR3. TCRdb reprocessed the multiplex PCR reads via MiXCR and lists one record per CDR3 protein. The table lists some 300,000 distinct CDR3 sequences, about 19% of them singletons. The sequenced sample was blood. The source is a man aged 45-65 years with Graves' ophthalmopathy.

Remarks on this clonotype: One end of the junction varies from germline; a read error may be responsible. V is TRBV6-5 and J is TRBJ1-6; no definite D call. The germline CDR1 and CDR2 sequences are MNHEY and SVGAGI. The CDR3 spans 18 residues. CDR3 DNA sequence: TGTGCCAGCAGTTACGTATCTGGCGGGGTGGGGTATAATTCACCCGTCCACTTT. It is translated as CASSYVSGGVGYNSPVHF.

This clonotype was found many times. The rearrangement links TRBV11-3 to TRBJ2-1; 8 bases line up with TRBD1. Germline V lookup: CDR1 SGHNT, CDR2 YENEEA. CDR3 size: 14 residues. V gave up 11 bases and J gave up 3 bases; unmatched junction bases: 9. CDR3 DNA: TGTGCCCCACCGACGGGACAGGACTACAATGAGCAGTTCTTC. This gives the protein CAPPTGQDYNEQFF. Looking up the rest from reference TRBV11-3 and TRBJ2-1 gives the full variable domain: EAGVVQSPRYKIIEKKQPVAFWCNPISGHNTLYWYLQNLGQGPELLIRYENEEAVDDSQLPKDRFSAERLKGVDSTLKIQPAELGDSAVYLCAPPTGQDYNEQFFGPGTRLTVL.

Only a few counts were recorded for this clonotype. V and J are TRBV11-2 and TRBJ2-3, with 11 positions matching TRBD2. In germline, CDR1 is SGHAT, CDR2 FQNNGV. This CDR3 has 17 amino acids. After removal of 5 bases from V and 0 bases from J, the junction contained 7 bases not matched to a gene. CDR3 residues: CASSPGRLAGSTDTQYF. For the CDR3, the DNA is TGTGCCAGCAGCCCCGGCAGACTAGCGGGAAGCACAGATACGCAGTATTTT.

The rearrangement links TRBV4-1 to TRBJ1-5; 7 bases match TRBD1. Trimming took 4 bases from V and 3 from J; bases not matched to a gene: 6. Germline CDR1 MGHRA, CDR2 YSYEKL. The CDR3 sequence is 15 residues long. The CDR3 is CASSRSTGDNQPQHF. The CDR3 DNA is TGCGCCAGCAGCCGGAGTACAGGGGACAATCAGCCCCAGCATTTT.

The chain is built from TRBV20-1 and TRBJ1-5; the D gene is possibly TRBD1 (5 bases). CDR1 is DFQATT and CDR2 is SNEGSKA in the germline V gene (reference sequence). This CDR3 contains 12 residues. Trimming cost V 5 bases and J 7 bases, with 12 bases left between them. CDR3 nucleotides: TGCAGTGCTTACAGGATAGGACAGCCCCAGCATTTT. This codes for CSAYRIGQPQHF.

The J gene is TRBJ2-2, the V gene TRBV28; 9 bases are a match to TRBD2. This CDR3 has 16 residues. CDR1 and CDR2 from the germline V gene are MDHEN and SYDVKM. With V trimmed by 5 bases and J by 7 bases, 11 bases remained unmatched. For the CDR3, the DNA is TGTGCCAGCAGTCGACCTAGCGGGGTTTTGGGCGGGGAGCTGTTTTTT. This sequence encodes CASSRPSGVLGGELFF.

This clonotype was seen repeatedly, ten times or more. J is TRBJ2-1 and V is TRBV7-9; 9 nucleotides agree with TRBD1. Germline CDR1 is SEHNR and CDR2 is FQNEAQ (reference sequence). The CDR3 has 13 amino acids. Losses at the gene ends were 4 bases for V and 11 bases for J; bases not matched to a gene: 6. CDR3: CASSSRDRVQQFF. The CDR3 DNA sequence: TGTGCCAGCAGCTCCCGGGACAGGGTACAGCAGTTCTTC.

This clonotype has only one observation. The chain uses TRBV28 and TRBJ1-5, with 9 bases fitting TRBD1. The CDR3 runs to 16 residues. The germline V gene has CDR1 MDHEN and CDR2 SYDVKM. V trimming: 3 bases; J trimming: 4 bases; junction bases outside the gene matches: 7. CDR3 in amino acids: CASSLYRGLENQPQHF. CDR3 nucleotides: TGTGCCAGCAGTTTGTACAGGGGGCTCGAGAATCAGCCCCAGCATTTT.

This clonotype has a count of ten or more. The V and J genes are TRBV5-1 and TRBJ2-1; possibly TRBD2 for D (5 bases). Germline V CDR1 and CDR2: SGHRS, YFSETQ. V was cut by 0 bases and J by 3 bases, with 13 bases left in between. The CDR3 is 16 amino acids. The CDR3 sequence: CASSLVSGSDYNEQFF. CDR3 DNA sequence: TGCGCCAGCAGCTTGGTTTCGGGAAGTGACTACAATGAGCAGTTCTTC.

This clonotype was seen more than once but under ten times. A much larger clonotype is one base distant, so this may be a read error. This chain links TRBV30 with TRBJ2-7; no reliable D call. The CDR3 is made up of 13 amino acids. Germline CDR1 is GTSNPN and CDR2 is SVGIG (reference sequence). Trimming pared 3 bases from V and 4 bases from J, leaving 13 bases between. DNA for the CDR3: TGTGCCTGGAGGCGGAAGTCGTCATACGAGCAGTACTTC. Translation gives CAWRRKSSYEQYF.

This clonotype has a count of ten or more. This chain's CDR3 is CSARGIIPRGMGDTEAFF. CDR3 in DNA: TGCAGTGCTAGAGGGATCATCCCCCGGGGGATGGGGGACACTGAAGCTTTCTTT. This chain joins TRBV20-1 and TRBJ1-1; tentatively, D is TRBD1 (5 bases). Germline-derived CDR1 and CDR2 are DFQATT and SNEGSKA (reference sequence). This CDR3 region has 18 residues. V was shortened by 1 base and J by 3 bases, with 24 bases between the two germline ends.

The sample holds a few counts of this clonotype. This chain connects TRBV10-3 to TRBJ2-5; 12 bases line up with TRBD2. The CDR3 is made up of 16 amino acids. Per the germline V gene, CDR1 is ENHRY and CDR2 is SYGVKD. The V and J ends lost 2 bases and 4 bases, in that order; junction bases with no gene match: 5. The CDR3 loop is CAISEQLAGGRETQYF. CDR3 bases: TGTGCCATCAGTGAGCAGCTAGCGGGAGGGCGAGAGACCCAGTACTTC.

This clonotype was observed at least ten times. This sequence joins TRBV18 and TRBJ2-7; 12 nucleotides line up with TRBD1. J gave up 3 bases and V 2 bases, and 5 bases lay outside the gene matches. Germline V CDR1 and CDR2: KGHSH, LQKENI. CDR3 length: 16 amino acids. CDR3 region: CASSPTGTGGLYEQYF. Here the CDR3 DNA reads TGTGCCAGCTCACCAACCGGGACAGGGGGCCTCTACGAGCAGTACTTC. Variable domain in full (rest from reference TRBV18 and TRBJ2-7): NAGVMQNPRHLVRRRGQEARLRCSPMKGHSHVYWYRQLPEEGLKFMVYLQKENIIDESGMPKERFSAEFPKEGPSILRIQQVVRGDSAAYFCASSPTGTGGLYEQYFGPGTRLTVT.

This clonotype appeared many times. The chain combines TRBV27 with TRBJ2-1; 11 bases are shared with TRBD2. The CDR3 covers 15 residues. The V gene's germline CDR1 is MNHEY and CDR2 SMNVEV (reference sequence). J was trimmed by 9 bases and V by 6 bases; bases with no gene match: 10. The CDR3 here is CASRRELAGAIEQFF. The CDR3 region has the DNA TGTGCCAGCAGACGAGAACTAGCGGGAGCTATTGAGCAGTTCTTC.

The rearrangement links TRBV20-1 to TRBJ2-4; 8 nucleotides line up with TRBD2. V lost 1 base, J lost 8 bases, and 4 bases stayed unmatched. The length of the CDR3 is 13 residues. CDR1 and CDR2 (germline): DFQATT, SNEGSKA (reference sequence). For the CDR3, the DNA is TGCAGTGCTAGAGGGGACGGGGGGGACATTCAGTACTTC. Its protein is CSARGDGGDIQYF.

Only a few counts were recorded for this clonotype. The CDR3 DNA is TGTGCCATCAGTGACAACCAGGGGACCGGCTACACCTTC. This sequence encodes CAISDNQGTGYTF. The chain is built from TRBV10-3 and TRBJ1-2, with D maybe TRBD1 (6 bases). The germline gives CDR1 ENHRY, CDR2 SYGVKD. Trimming removed 3 bases at V and 8 bases at J, with 13 bases between. The CDR3 loop spans 13 amino acids.

Ten or more counts support this clonotype. The J gene is TRBJ1-4, the V gene TRBV11-2, with 7 bases that match TRBD1. The germline gives CDR1 SGHAT, CDR2 FQNNGV. This CDR3 is 13 amino acids long. J lost 10 bases, V lost 5 bases, and 7 bases had no gene match. The CDR3 DNA sequence: TGTGCCAGCAGCCCAAGTCAGGGGGGAAAACTGTTTTTT. Translation: CASSPSQGGKLFF.

V gene TRBV15 combines with J gene TRBJ1-4, with 7 nucleotides matching TRBD1. The ends lost 4 bases at V and 7 bases at J; junction bases unmatched: 3. Germline lookup yields CDR1 LNHNV and CDR2 YYDKDF (reference sequence). The CDR3 runs 13 residues. In DNA, the CDR3 is TGTGCCACCAGCACCAACAGGGGTGAAAAACTGTTTTTT. It is translated as CATSTNRGEKLFF.

This clonotype has only a few counts. The chain couples TRBV7-9 to TRBJ2-7; D not certain. The CDR3 loop spans 14 amino acids. Trimming stripped 5 bases from V and 2 bases from J, with 13 bases between. CDR1 is SEHNR and CDR2 is FQNEAQ in the germline V gene (reference sequence). DNA of the CDR3: TGTGCCAGCAGCCCTATTGAGAATCCCTACGAGCAGTACTTC. This translates into CASSPIENPYEQYF.

There are many counts of this clonotype. This chain links TRBV6-5 with TRBJ2-3; TRBD2 is a possible D gene (5 bases). This CDR3 is built from 15 residues. The V end lost 0 bases, the J end lost 0 bases, and 7 bases lay between the germline ends. Germline-derived CDR1 and CDR2 are MNHEY and SVGAGI. The CDR3 DNA is TGTGCCAGCAGTTACTCGGGCGGGAGCACAGATACGCAGTATTTT. It codes for CASSYSGGSTDTQYF.

This clonotype was observed a few times. The chain uses TRBV7-9 and TRBJ2-2, with D uncertain. With 4 bases removed from V and 4 bases from J, the gap between germline ends came to 10 bases. The CDR3 spans 14 residues. Germline V gene data show CDR1 as SEHNR and CDR2 as FQNEAQ (reference sequence). The CDR3 DNA sequence: TGTGCCAGCAGCTCAATCGAGGCCACCGGGGAGCTGTTTTTT. Encoded protein: CASSSIEATGELFF.

This clonotype was found many times. The chain has TRBV2 and TRBJ1-2; D is unresolved. The CDR3 is 16 residues long. Per the germline V gene, CDR1 is SNHLY and CDR2 is FYNNEI. V dropped 2 bases and J dropped 4 bases, with 17 bases sitting between them. Here the CDR3 reads CASSESLEGAGYGYTF. CDR3 nucleotide sequence: TGTGCCAGCAGTGAAAGCCTAGAAGGAGCCGGCTATGGCTACACCTTC.

This clonotype was detected many times. V is TRBV7-8 and J is TRBJ2-3; D uncertain. Germline CDR1 and CDR2: SGHVS and FQNEAQ. CDR3 length equals 19 residues. Trimming removed 1 base at V and 0 bases at J, with 20 bases between. The CDR3 reads CASSLDRRARKPSTDTQYF. The CDR3 nucleotides are TGTGCCAGCAGCTTAGATCGCCGGGCCAGGAAGCCTAGCACAGATACGCAGTATTTT. The variable domain in full, completed from reference TRBV7-8 and TRBJ2-3, reads GAGVSQSPRYKVAKRGQDVALRCDPISGHVSLFWYQQALGQGPEFLTYFQNEAQLDKSGLPSDRFFAERPEGSVSTLKIQRTQQEDSAVYLCASSLDRRARKPSTDTQYFGPGTRLTVL.

At least ten counts were recorded for this clonotype. This rearrangement joins TRBV20-1 to TRBJ2-1, with unresolved D. V lost 0 bases, J lost 8 bases, and 17 bases lay in between. This CDR3 has 15 residues. Germline-derived CDR1 and CDR2 are DFQATT and SNEGSKA (reference sequence). The DNA for the CDR3 is TGCAGTGCTAGAGATGGGCTAGACCAAGACGATGAGCAGTTCTTC. Amino acid sequence: CSARDGLDQDDEQFF.

This clonotype was observed a handful of times. The chain joins TRBV6-1 to TRBJ2-1, with 11 bases matching TRBD2. The CDR3 has 15 residues. Germline assignment: CDR1 MNHNS and CDR2 SASEGT. CDR3 region: CASSSGRPPGNEQFF. The CDR3 region has the DNA TGTGCTTCGTCTAGCGGGAGGCCACCGGGGAATGAGCAGTTCTTC.